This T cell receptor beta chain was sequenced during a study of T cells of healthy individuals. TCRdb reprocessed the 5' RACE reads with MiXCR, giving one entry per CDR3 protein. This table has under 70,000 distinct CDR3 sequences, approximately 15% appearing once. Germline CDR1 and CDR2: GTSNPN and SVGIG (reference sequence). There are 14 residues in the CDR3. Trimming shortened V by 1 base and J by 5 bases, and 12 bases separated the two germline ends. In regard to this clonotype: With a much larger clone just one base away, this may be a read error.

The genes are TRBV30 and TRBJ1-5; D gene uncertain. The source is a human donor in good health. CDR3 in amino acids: CAWSATEIDQPQHF. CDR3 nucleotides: TGTGCCTGGAGTGCGACCGAAATCGATCAGCCCCAGCATTTT.